This passage covers 22 T cell receptor beta chains from one sample sequenced in a study of blood T cell repertoires in COVID-19. Using immunoSEQ multiplex PCR, the repertoire was profiled, and TCRdb retains in-frame clones only, with some absent. The data hold 90,000 to 130,000 clones, with less than 85% observed a single time. The material sequenced was peripheral blood. These receptors came from a woman of 80 years or more with acute or convalescent COVID-19.

The chain has TRBV11-2 and TRBJ2-7, with TRBD1 matching 8 bases. Germline CDR1 SGHAT, CDR2 FQNNGV. The CDR3 has 15 residues. V lost 2 bases to trimming and J lost 6 bases; unmatched junction nucleotides: 9. The CDR3 reads CASSLLRGRGIEQYF. The CDR3 nucleotides read TGTGCCAGCAGCTTACTCAGGGGGCGAGGGATCGAGCAGTACTTC.

This rearrangement joins TRBV5-1 to TRBJ1-2, with TRBD1 matching over 8 bases. CDR3 length: 13 residues. The V and J ends lost 2 bases and 7 bases, in that order; junction bases with no gene match: 4. Germline V gene data show CDR1 as SGHRS and CDR2 as YFSETQ. The CDR3 protein is CASSLRTGFGYTF. CDR3 nucleotide sequence: TGCGCCAGCAGCTTACGGACAGGGTTTGGCTACACCTTC.

The chain recombines TRBV9 with TRBJ1-2; 9 bases are shared with TRBD1. The CDR3 runs to 13 residues. With 7 bases clipped from V and 2 bases from J, the junction kept 3 bases outside the gene matches. Per germline, CDR1 SGDLS and CDR2 YYNGEE. This chain's CDR3 is CASQGQGNYGYTF. The CDR3 DNA is TGTGCCAGCCAGGGACAGGGCAACTATGGCTACACCTTC.

This clone was counted only a few times. The V call is TRBV19, the J call TRBJ1-5; unclear D gene. The V gene lost 1 base and the J gene lost 5 bases, with 9 bases spanning the gap. Germline assignment: CDR1 LNHDA and CDR2 SQIVND (reference sequence). The CDR3 is made up of 14 amino acids. CDR3 residues: CASSIGGDYQPQHF. The CDR3 DNA is TGTGCCAGTAGTATAGGAGGAGACTATCAGCCCCAGCATTTT.

This clone was observed once. Because the CDR3's place on the DNA is in doubt, the DNA is left out and the CDR3 is given as listed by TCRdb. J is TRBJ2-3 and V is TRBV27; TRBD2 was called by the table and not checked on the DNA. In germline, CDR1 is MNHEY, CDR2 SMNVEV (reference sequence). The CDR3 has 18 residues if both end residues are counted. CDR3 amino acids: CASSSVWEWGGGTDTQYF.

This chain connects TRBV5-1 to TRBJ2-1; 12 bases are a match to TRBD2. V was clipped by 4 bases and J by 8 bases; unmatched bases: 7. There are 15 residues in the CDR3. CDR1 is SGHRS and CDR2 is YFSETQ in the germline V gene. The CDR3 region has the DNA TGCGCCAGCAGCGTCCTAGCGGGAGGGCCCGATGAGCAGTTCTTC. It specifies CASSVLAGGPDEQFF.

The chain employs TRBV29-1 and TRBJ1-5; 8 nucleotides align to TRBD1. CDR1 SQVTM and CDR2 ANQGSEA come from the germline V gene. The CDR3 has 12 residues. V dropped 6 bases and J dropped 6; count of bases not matched to a gene: 4. CDR3 sequence (DNA): TGCAGCGTCCAGGGGGCGGGTCAGCCCCAGCATTTT. Amino acids: CSVQGAGQPQHF.

The V gene is TRBV5-4, the J gene TRBJ2-2; unclear D gene. This CDR3 comprises 13 residues. Trimming pared 1 base from V and 1 base from J, leaving 2 bases between. Germline V gives CDR1 SGHNT, CDR2 YYREEE (reference sequence). CDR3 coding DNA: TGTGCCAGCAGCTTGCAGAACACCGGGGAGCTGTTTTTT. Protein product: CASSLQNTGELFF. The whole variable domain, remainder taken from reference TRBV5-4 and TRBJ2-2, is ETGVTQSPTHLIKTRGQQVTLRCSSQSGHNTVSWYQQALGQGPQFIFQYYREEENGRGNFPPRFSGLQFPNYSSELNVNALELDDSALYLCASSLQNTGELFFGEGSRLTVL.

The rearrangement links TRBV4-1 to TRBJ1-2, with D unresolved. Trimming pared 4 bases from V and 1 base from J, leaving 16 bases between. The CDR3 is 16 amino acids. Germline loops: CDR1 MGHRA, CDR2 YSYEKL. CDR3 protein: CASSPVYGGGNYGYTF. CDR3 sequence (DNA): TGCGCCAGCAGCCCCGTCTATGGAGGAGGTAACTATGGCTACACCTTC.

There are a few counts of this clone. This chain joins TRBV11-2 and TRBJ1-2; the D gene is possibly TRBD1 (5 bases). V lost 2 bases to trimming and J lost 13 bases, with 17 bases between them. Germline assignment: CDR1 SGHAT and CDR2 FQNNGV. The CDR3 consists of 13 residues. The CDR3 region is CASSLLRRGDGTF. In DNA form, the CDR3 reads TGTGCCAGCAGCTTACTGCGTCGCGGGGACGGCACCTTC.

The chain has TRBV9 and TRBJ2-7, with 8 bases fitting TRBD1. The CDR3 covers 15 residues. CDR1 is SGDLS and CDR2 is YYNGEE in the germline V gene. V lost 4 bases to trimming and J lost 4 bases; unmatched junction nucleotides: 10. The CDR3 region has the DNA TGTGCCAGCAGCAGATCCTCCGGGACAGGATACGAGCAGTACTTC. It codes for CASSRSSGTGYEQYF.

The rearrangement joins TRBV10-3 to TRBJ1-1; 11 bases line up with TRBD1. Looked up from germline, CDR1 is ENHRY and CDR2 is SYGVKD. The junction had 2 bases not matched to a gene; V was cut back by 10 bases and J by 4 bases. This CDR3 contains 12 residues. The CDR3 sequence is CATGTGGTEAFF. DNA of the CDR3: TGTGCCACTGGGACAGGGGGCACTGAAGCTTTCTTT.

As DNA, the CDR3 is TGTGCCAGCAGTGCTAGCACCTCGGGGTTAGACGAGCAGTACTTC. Protein: CASSASTSGLDEQYF. The chain links TRBV27 to TRBJ2-7; D may be TRBD2 (5 bases). The V gene's germline CDR1 is MNHEY and CDR2 SMNVEV (reference sequence). The CDR3 totals 15 residues. The ends were cut back, 5 bases at V and 5 bases at J, with 19 bases in the middle.

To note about this clone: In the same sample, other DNA sequences code for this CDR3. The chain recombines TRBV28 with TRBJ1-2; D ambiguous. This CDR3 contains 13 residues. Trimming took 2 bases from V and 2 from J, leaving 6 bases between them. In germline, CDR1 is MDHEN, CDR2 SYDVKM. CDR3 protein: CASSLGRNYGYTF. The CDR3 nucleotides are TGTGCCAGCAGTTTAGGCAGAAACTATGGCTACACCTTC.

This clone has just a few counts. The rearrangement joins TRBV6-5 to TRBJ2-7; TRBD1 matches at 10 bases. Germline V gene sequence: CDR1 MNHEY, CDR2 SVGAGI. V dropped 8 bases and J dropped 4; count of bases not matched to a gene: 2. CDR3 length equals 12 residues. The CDR3 reads CASGQGDYEQYF. The DNA for the CDR3 is TGTGCCAGCGGACAGGGGGATTACGAGCAGTACTTC.

This clone was observed a handful of times. The chain joins TRBV19 to TRBJ1-4; D is unclear. V dropped 3 bases and J dropped 11 bases, with 16 bases sitting between them. This CDR3 comprises 14 residues. The germline V gene encodes CDR1 LNHDA and CDR2 SQIVND (reference sequence). CDR3 sequence (DNA): TGTGCCAGTAGTATCTGGGAGAGTGGTGATAAACTGTTTTTT. Translating gives CASSIWESGDKLFF.

The chain carries TRBV19 and TRBJ1-3; D call uncertain. This CDR3 is 15 amino acids long. Trimming took 3 bases from V and 3 from J, leaving 12 bases between them. Germline-derived CDR1 and CDR2 are LNHDA and SQIVND (reference sequence). The CDR3 DNA follows: TGTGCCAGTAGTATCGCGGGTAATCGTGGAAACACCATATATTTT. It codes for CASSIAGNRGNTIYF.

The chain couples TRBV30 to TRBJ2-3; tentative D call: TRBD2 (6 bases). Germline V gene lookup returns CDR1 GTSNPN and CDR2 SVGIG (reference sequence). The length of the CDR3 is 17 residues. V gave up 1 base and J gave up 6 bases, with 23 bases separating them. CDR3 nucleotide sequence: TGTGCCTGGAGTGCCAGCCGGGACTGGCCCAGTGTGGATACGCAGTATTTT. Translating gives CAWSASRDWPSVDTQYF.

Comments on this clone: Other nucleotide sequences from this sample produce the same CDR3. This chain connects TRBV7-3 to TRBJ1-4, with no clear D. Germline V gene lookup returns CDR1 SGHTA and CDR2 FQGTGA. The CDR3 runs to 15 residues. Trimming removed 0 bases at V and 0 bases at J, with 5 bases between. The chain's CDR3 is CASSLTAATNEKLFF. CDR3 nucleotide sequence: TGTGCCAGCAGCTTAACTGCGGCAACTAATGAAAAACTGTTTTTT. The entire variable domain, with the rest obtained from reference TRBV7-3 and TRBJ1-4, is as follows: GAGVSQTPSNKVTEKGKYVELRCDPISGHTALYWYRQSLGQGPEFLIYFQGTGAADDSGLPNDRFFAVRPEGSVSTLKIQRTERGDSAVYLCASSLTAATNEKLFFGSGTQLSVL.

This clone was detected once. The rearrangement joins TRBV19 to TRBJ1-2; 10 nucleotides line up with TRBD1. The CDR3 totals 15 residues. Trimming cost V 3 bases and J 8 bases; bases outside gene matches: 9. Germline CDR1 and CDR2: LNHDA and SQIVND (reference sequence). This CDR3 reads CASSMKTGTGDGYTF. CDR3 DNA: TGTGCCAGTAGTATGAAGACCGGGACAGGGGACGGCTACACCTTC.

The chain couples TRBV28 to TRBJ1-6; D unresolved. V was clipped by 5 bases and J by 6 bases, with 5 bases between them. Germline V lookup: CDR1 MDHEN, CDR2 SYDVKM. This CDR3 spans 12 amino acids. The CDR3 DNA reads as TGTGCCAGCAGTCGAGTTAATTCACCCCTCCACTTT. It yields the protein CASSRVNSPLHF. Combining the CDR3 with reference TRBV28 and TRBJ1-6 gives the whole variable domain DVKVTQSSRYLVKRTGEKVFLECVQDMDHENMFWYRQDPGLGLRLIYFSYDVKMKEKGDIPEGYSVSREKKERFSLILESASTNQTSMYLCASSRVNSPLHFGNGTRLTVT.

The rearrangement uses TRBV5-8 and TRBJ1-6, with unresolved D. V lost 0 bases to trimming and J lost 7 bases, with 8 bases between them. The CDR3 runs to 14 residues. The V gene's germline CDR1 is SGHTS and CDR2 YDEGEE. CDR3 protein: CASSLGQMNSPLHF. CDR3 nucleotides: TGTGCCAGCAGCTTGGGGCAGATGAATTCACCCCTCCACTTT.